Detailed here is one TCR beta chain. Trimming removed 5 bases from V and 6 bases from J, with 11 bases in between. The CDR3 length is 13 residues. Germline V lookup: CDR1 SGHNT, CDR2 YENEEA. The second PCR ran roughly 6 to 11 cycles with a sample-barcoded 5' primer and J-beta primers. TCRdb processed the 5' RACE reads anew with MiXCR; each CDR3 protein has one entry. The table lists approximately 800,000 distinct CDR3 sequences, about 46% of them singletons. The data belong to a study of blood T cells in healthy people across ages. This chain connects TRBV11-3 to TRBJ2-1, with no clear D. This clonotype was obtained from an elderly man in good health. The specimen sequenced was blood. The CDR3 protein is CASSVQRANEQFF. In DNA, the CDR3 is TGTGCCAGCAGCGTCCAGCGTGCCAATGAGCAGTTCTTC.